This is a list of T cell receptor beta chains from one sample in a study of blood T cell repertoires in COVID-19. Profiled with immunoSEQ multiplex PCR; TCRdb holds only in-frame clones, not every one. The repertoire holds some 70,000 clones, with about 89% as singletons. Sequences were obtained from peripheral blood. Receptor source: a human donor in a cohort sampled during active COVID-19. Each CDR3 is given with its conserved first and last residue. Each record gives: D gene, V gene, J gene, clone size, CDR3 protein, CDR3 DNA. D genes are given only for firm matches. Clone size is shown for a subset of rows, as once, few, many or a class of expanded clone.

TRBD1	TRBV9	TRBJ1-1	-	CASSGQGLTEAFF	TGTGCCAGCAGCGGACAGGGGCTCACTGAAGCTTTCTTT
TRBD2	TRBV7-9	TRBJ2-5	-	CASSPLGSGAKTQYF	TGTGCCAGCAGCCCCCTCGGGAGCGGGGCCAAGACCCAGTACTTC
TRBD1	TRBV7-8	TRBJ2-3	-	CASSLGGTGGSTDTQYF	TGTGCCAGCAGCTTAGGTGGGACAGGGGGTAGCACAGATACGCAGTATTTT
-	TRBV6-2/TRBV6-3	TRBJ1-1	-	CASSTGQLSAFF	TGTGCCAGCAGTACCGGACAGCTGTCAGCTTTCTTT
TRBD1	TRBV3-1/TRBV3-2	TRBJ1-5	-	CASSNGTARNQPQHF	TGTGCCAGCAGCAACGGGACAGCTAGGAATCAGCCCCAGCATTTT
TRBD2	TRBV4-1	TRBJ2-1	-	CASSKRGDYNEQFF	TGCGCCAGCTCTAAGCGGGGAGATTACAATGAGCAGTTCTTC
-	TRBV7-3	TRBJ2-2	once	CASSPRQRFSGTNTGELFF	TGTGCCAGCAGCCCCCGCCAGAGGTTTAGCGGAACGAACACCGGGGAGCTGTTTTTT
TRBD2	TRBV2	TRBJ2-7	-	CASSGGTSGYEQYF	TGTGCCAGCAGTGGCGGGACTAGCGGATACGAGCAGTACTTC
TRBD1	TRBV6-5	TRBJ2-2	-	CASIRDRGLAGELFF	TGTGCCAGCATTAGGGACAGGGGGCTCGCCGGGGAGCTGTTTTTT
TRBD1	TRBV7-2	TRBJ2-1	-	CASSSGTAVYNEQFF	TGTGCCAGCAGCTCCGGGACAGCGGTCTACAATGAGCAGTTCTTC
TRBD1	TRBV10-3	TRBJ2-3	-	CAISYGQGVDTQYF	TGTGCCATCAGCTACGGACAGGGCGTAGATACGCAGTATTTT
TRBD2	TRBV3-1/TRBV3-2	TRBJ2-1	-	CASSTRTSGSTYNEQFF	TGTGCCAGCAGCACCCGGACTAGCGGTAGCACCTACAATGAGCAGTTCTTC
TRBD2	TRBV28	TRBJ2-3	-	CASRTRGGGAGDTQYF	TGTGCCAGCCGAACCCGAGGCGGGGGGGCCGGAGATACGCAGTATTTT
TRBD1	TRBV28	TRBJ2-2	-	CASSTWDSTGELFF	TGTGCCAGCAGTACCTGGGACAGCACCGGGGAGCTGTTTTTT
-	TRBV7-8	TRBJ1-1	-	CASSLAAGNTEAFF	TGTGCCAGCAGCTTAGCCGCAGGGAACACTGAAGCTTTCTTT
TRBD1	TRBV5-1	TRBJ1-1	few	CASSLVGGETEAFF	TGCGCCAGCAGCTTGGTAGGGGGCGAGACTGAAGCTTTCTTT
-	TRBV29-1	TRBJ2-1	-	CSAHLYGTLKDKNEQFF	TGCAGCGCTCACCTGTACGGGACTCTGAAGGATAAGAATGAGCAGTTCTTC
TRBD2	TRBV19	TRBJ2-2	-	CASKTSVNTGELFF	TGTGCCAGTAAGACTAGCGTAAACACCGGGGAGCTGTTTTTT
TRBD1	TRBV25-1	TRBJ1-1	-	CASSEWATGARAFF	TGTGCCAGCAGTGAATGGGCGACAGGGGCCCGAGCTTTCTTT
-	TRBV5-4	TRBJ2-5	-	CASSLVGDTGGGTQYF	TGTGCCAGCAGCTTGGTGGGGGACACCGGTGGTGGGACCCAGTACTTC
-	TRBV28	TRBJ2-7	once	CASRGPLGHSEQYF	TGTGCCAGCAGGGGCCCCCTGGGACACTCCGAGCAGTACTTC
-	TRBV6-5	TRBJ1-1	-	CASTAGVITEAFF	TGTGCCAGCACCGCGGGAGTGATCACTGAAGCTTTCTTT
-	TRBV12-3/TRBV12-4	TRBJ1-2	-	CASSLVRGGGYTF	TGTGCCAGCAGTTTAGTTCGGGGTGGTGGCTACACCTTC
TRBD1	TRBV19	TRBJ1-2	-	CASSKTGQEFYGYTF	TGTGCCAGTAGTAAAACGGGACAGGAGTTCTATGGCTACACCTTC
-	TRBV5-1	TRBJ1-3	few	CASSLSSGNTIYF	TGCGCCAGCAGTCTGAGCTCTGGAAACACCATATATTTT